This T cell receptor beta chain was observed in a study of blood T cell repertoires in COVID-19. Study-level background: The samples span acute and convalescent COVID-19 from the United States, Italy and Spain.

Participants were aged about 18 to 100 years, lived in under 25 US areas, and enrolled virtually. Sequencing was performed with immunoSEQ multiplex PCR; in TCRdb, only in-frame clones are kept and a portion is missing. The repertoire holds hundreds of thousands of clones, approximately 91% seen once, with 2% to 2.5% in the top ten. Trimming stripped 4 bases from V and 2 bases from J, with 17 bases between. In germline, CDR1 is SNHLY, CDR2 FYNNEI. This CDR3 contains 16 residues. This TCR was sampled from a woman in her 40s with acute COVID-19. The rearrangement links TRBV2 to TRBJ2-5, with D possibly being TRBD2 (7 bases). Sequenced sample: PBMCs or T cells enriched from blood (not recorded which). In DNA, the CDR3 is TGTGCCAGCAGTGGGGGCAAACGGGGGGCTCAAGAGACCCAGTACTTC. This codes for CASSGGKRGAQETQYF.